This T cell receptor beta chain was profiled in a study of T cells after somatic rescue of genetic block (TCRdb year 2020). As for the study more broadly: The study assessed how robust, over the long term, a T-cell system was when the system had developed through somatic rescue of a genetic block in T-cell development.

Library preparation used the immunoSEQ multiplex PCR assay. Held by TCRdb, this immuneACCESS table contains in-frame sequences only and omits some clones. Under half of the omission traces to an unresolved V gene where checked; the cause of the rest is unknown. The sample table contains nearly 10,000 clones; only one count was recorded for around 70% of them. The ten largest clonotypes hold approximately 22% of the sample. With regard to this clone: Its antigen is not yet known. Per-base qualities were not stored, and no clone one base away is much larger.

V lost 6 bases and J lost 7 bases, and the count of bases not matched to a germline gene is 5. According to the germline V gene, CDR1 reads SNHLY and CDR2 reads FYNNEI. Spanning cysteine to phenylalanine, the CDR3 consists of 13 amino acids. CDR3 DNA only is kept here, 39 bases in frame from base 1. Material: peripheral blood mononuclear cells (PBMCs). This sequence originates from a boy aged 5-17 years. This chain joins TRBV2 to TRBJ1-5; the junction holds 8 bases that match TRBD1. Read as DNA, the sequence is TGTGCCAGCAGCGGACAGGGTTACCAGCCCCAGCATTTT. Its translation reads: CASSGQGYQPQHF. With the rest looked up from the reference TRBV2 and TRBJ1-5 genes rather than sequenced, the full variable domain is EPEVTQTPSHQVTQMGQEVILRCVPISNHLYFYWYRQILGQKVEFLVSFYNNEISEKSEIFDDQFSVERPDGSNFTLKIRSTKLEDSAMYFCASSGQGYQPQHFGDGTRLSIL.